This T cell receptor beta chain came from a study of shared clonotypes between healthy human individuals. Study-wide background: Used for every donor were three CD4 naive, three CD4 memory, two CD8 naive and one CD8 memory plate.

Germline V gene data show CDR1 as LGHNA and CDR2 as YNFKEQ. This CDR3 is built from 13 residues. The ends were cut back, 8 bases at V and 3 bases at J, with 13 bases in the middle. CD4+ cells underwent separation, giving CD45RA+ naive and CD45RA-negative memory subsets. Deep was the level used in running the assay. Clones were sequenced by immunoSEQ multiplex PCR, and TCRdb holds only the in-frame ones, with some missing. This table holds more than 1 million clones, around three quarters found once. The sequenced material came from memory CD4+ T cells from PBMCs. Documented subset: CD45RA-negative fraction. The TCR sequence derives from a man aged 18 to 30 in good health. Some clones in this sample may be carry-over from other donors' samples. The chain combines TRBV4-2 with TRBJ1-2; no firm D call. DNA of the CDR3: TGTGCCAGCGCCGGACCCCCGGACTATGGCTACACCTTC. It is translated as CASAGPPDYGYTF.